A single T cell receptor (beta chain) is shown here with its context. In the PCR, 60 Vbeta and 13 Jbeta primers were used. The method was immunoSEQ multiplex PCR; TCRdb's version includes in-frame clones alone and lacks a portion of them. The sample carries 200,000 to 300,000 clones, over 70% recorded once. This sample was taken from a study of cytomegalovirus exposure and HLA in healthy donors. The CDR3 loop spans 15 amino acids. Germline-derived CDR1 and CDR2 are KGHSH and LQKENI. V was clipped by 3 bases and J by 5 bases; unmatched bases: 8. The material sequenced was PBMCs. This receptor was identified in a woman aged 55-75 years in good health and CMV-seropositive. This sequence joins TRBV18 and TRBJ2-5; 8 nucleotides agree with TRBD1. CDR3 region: CASSPMAGGGETQYF. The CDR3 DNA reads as TGTGCCAGCTCACCGATGGCAGGGGGCGGGGAGACCCAGTACTTC.